This TCR beta chain stems from a study of cytomegalovirus exposure and HLA in healthy donors. Method: immunoSEQ multiplex PCR; TCRdb's copy keeps in-frame clones and lacks some. The sample includes approximately 260,000 clones, approximately 84% of them seen just once. Sequencing was performed on PBMCs. The clonotype comes from a woman under 40 in good health and CMV-seropositive.

CDR3 nucleotide sequence: TGCGCCAGCAGCCCATCGGGACTAGCGGGAAATGGCGAGCAGTACTTC. This encodes CASSPSGLAGNGEQYF. V usage is TRBV5-1 and J usage is TRBJ2-7; 13 bases align to TRBD2. This CDR3 contains 16 residues. After removal of 4 bases from V and 6 bases from J, the junction contained 10 bases not matched to a gene. In germline, CDR1 is SGHRS, CDR2 YFSETQ.